This entry concerns a single T cell receptor beta chain. TCR cDNA molecules each carried a unique molecular identifier. TCRdb fed the 5' RACE reads into MiXCR, producing one record per CDR3 protein. The repertoire holds more than 80,000 distinct CDR3 sequences, with roughly 12% as singletons. The entry originates in a study of spatial heterogeneity in lung cancer. Across the whole study: A consistent excess of beta-chain over alpha-chain sequences was detected.

Time point defined: sample taken at primary tumor resection. Researchers sequenced whole RNA taken from tumor, nontumor lung or frozen PBMC without sorting. Samples were donated by 72 untreated early-stage non-small cell lung cancer patients. Here the sequenced sample was PBMCs, taken at surgery. The TCR originated in a male donor with early-stage non-small cell lung cancer.

The CDR3 region has the DNA TGTGCCAGCAGCTTGGGCTCAGGGCTCAGCAATCAGCCCCAGCATTTT. It is translated as CASSLGSGLSNQPQHF. V and J are TRBV7-6 and TRBJ1-5, with D possibly matching TRBD1 (5 bases). V was pared by 3 bases and J by 1 base, with 13 bases between. Germline CDR1 is SGHVS and CDR2 is FNYEAQ. This CDR3 has 16 residues.